This T cell receptor beta chain stems from a study of CD8 T cells in ankylosing spondylitis. This clonotype was observed a handful of times. V was pared by 4 bases and J by 7 bases, with 5 bases between. CDR1 MDHEN and CDR2 SYDVKM come from the germline V gene. There are 10 residues in the CDR3. In TCRdb, the 5' RACE reads were re-called with MiXCR into one record per CDR3 protein. The table has some 130,000 distinct CDR3 sequences, roughly a tenth seen once. The sequence was obtained from a male donor with ankylosing spondylitis or in good health (not recorded which). This chain uses TRBV28 with TRBJ2-7; D unresolved. Sample: blood, either unsorted or a sorted T cell fraction (not recorded which). Here the CDR3 reads CASSSIEQYF. The CDR3 DNA follows: TGTGCCAGCAGTTCTATAGAGCAGTACTTC.